The clone carrying this TCR beta chain was recorded a few times. The sample comes from a study of blood T cell repertoires in COVID-19. Turning to the study itself: Samples came from the United States, Italy and Spain, spanning acute and convalescent COVID-19. The analysed material was cDNA or gDNA that came from T cells, B-cell-depleted T cells, or PBMCs.

Original handling: Reference gene primer amplification in the assay estimated nucleated cell counts. Measured with immunoSEQ multiplex PCR; TCRdb has only the in-frame clones, and not every one. V and J calls plus clone size are reproduced from that table; the DNA served to infer D and trimming. This sample yields approximately 150,000 clones, of which around 81% are seen a single time; 1.5% to 2% belongs to the top ten. Trimming pared 3 bases from V and 2 bases from J, leaving 8 bases between. The CDR3 is 14 amino acids. Germline CDR1 and CDR2: SEHNR and FQNEAQ (reference sequence). The source material was peripheral blood. The chain joins TRBV7-9 to TRBJ1-3; perhaps TRBD1 as D (5 bases). The receptor was derived from a human donor in a cohort sampled during active COVID-19. CDR3 bases: TGTGCCAGCAGCTTTAGCAGGGCTGGAAACACCATATATTTT. It yields the protein CASSFSRAGNTIYF.